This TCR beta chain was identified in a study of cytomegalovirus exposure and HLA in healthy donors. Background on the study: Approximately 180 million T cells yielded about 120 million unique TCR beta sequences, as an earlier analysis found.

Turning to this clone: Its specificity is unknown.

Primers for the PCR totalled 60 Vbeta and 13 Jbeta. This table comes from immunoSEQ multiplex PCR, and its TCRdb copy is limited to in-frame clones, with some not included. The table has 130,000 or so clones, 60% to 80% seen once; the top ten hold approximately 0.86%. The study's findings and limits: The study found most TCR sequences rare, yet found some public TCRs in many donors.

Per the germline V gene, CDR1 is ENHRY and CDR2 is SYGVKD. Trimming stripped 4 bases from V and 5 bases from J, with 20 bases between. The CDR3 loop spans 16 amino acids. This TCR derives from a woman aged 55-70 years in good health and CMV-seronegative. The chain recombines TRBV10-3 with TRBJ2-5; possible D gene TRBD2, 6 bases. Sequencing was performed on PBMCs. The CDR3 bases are TGTGCCATCAGTGCCGGAGGGACTGGGGAGGTCGAGACCCAGTACTTC. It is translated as CAISAGGTGEVETQYF.